The rows below give T cell receptor beta chains drawn from one sample of a study of blood T cell repertoires in COVID-19. Measured with immunoSEQ multiplex PCR; TCRdb has only the in-frame clones, and not every one. The repertoire holds 140,000 to 150,000 clones, with 60% to 85% as singletons. The sample comprised peripheral blood. These receptors were collected from a woman aged 55 to 70 with acute or convalescent COVID-19. CDR3s include the opening cysteine and the closing phenylalanine or tryptophan. D genes are given only for firm matches. The size of a clone is reported for some rows only, either as once, few or many, or as a class for expanded clones.

v_call	j_call	clone_size	d_call	cdr3_aa	cdr3_nt
TRBV9	TRBJ2-1	many	.	CASSLLTDYNEQFF	TGTGCCAGCAGCTTATTGACAGATTACAATGAGCAGTTCTTC
TRBV3-1/TRBV3-2	TRBJ2-7	.	TRBD2	CASSHGTRGEQYF	TGTGCCAGCAGCCACGGGACTAGAGGCGAGCAGTACTTC
TRBV5-6	TRBJ2-4	.	TRBD1	CASSLNRGKNIQYF	TGTGCCAGCAGCTTAAACAGGGGAAAAAACATTCAGTACTTC
TRBV5-1	TRBJ2-3	.	.	CASRTRDFPTDTQYF	TGCGCCAGCCGAACACGGGACTTCCCCACAGATACGCAGTATTTT
TRBV3-1/TRBV3-2	TRBJ1-1	once	.	CASSQDNAEGTEAFF	TGTGCCAGCAGCCAAGACAACGCGGAGGGGACTGAAGCTTTCTTT
TRBV28	TRBJ2-7	.	TRBD2	CASTGTNVAYEQYF	TGTGCCAGCACCGGGACTAACGTGGCCTACGAGCAGTACTTC
TRBV6-5	TRBJ2-5	.	.	CASSLSRGFEETQYF	TGTGCCAGCAGTTTGAGCCGAGGGTTCGAGGAGACCCAGTACTTC
TRBV10-3	TRBJ2-5	.	.	CAIRAGGLAETQYF	TGTGCCATCAGAGCAGGGGGGTTGGCGGAGACCCAGTACTTC
TRBV2	TRBJ1-5	.	.	CASNLGWGVQPQHF	TGTGCCAGCAACCTTGGTTGGGGGGTTCAGCCCCAGCATTTT
TRBV28	TRBJ1-5	few	.	CASSFRQGNSNQPQHF	TGTGCCAGCAGTTTCCGGCAGGGCAATAGCAATCAGCCCCAGCATTTT
TRBV7-2	TRBJ2-7	.	.	CASSRTAYEQYF	TGTGCCAGCAGCAGGACAGCCTACGAGCAGTACTTC